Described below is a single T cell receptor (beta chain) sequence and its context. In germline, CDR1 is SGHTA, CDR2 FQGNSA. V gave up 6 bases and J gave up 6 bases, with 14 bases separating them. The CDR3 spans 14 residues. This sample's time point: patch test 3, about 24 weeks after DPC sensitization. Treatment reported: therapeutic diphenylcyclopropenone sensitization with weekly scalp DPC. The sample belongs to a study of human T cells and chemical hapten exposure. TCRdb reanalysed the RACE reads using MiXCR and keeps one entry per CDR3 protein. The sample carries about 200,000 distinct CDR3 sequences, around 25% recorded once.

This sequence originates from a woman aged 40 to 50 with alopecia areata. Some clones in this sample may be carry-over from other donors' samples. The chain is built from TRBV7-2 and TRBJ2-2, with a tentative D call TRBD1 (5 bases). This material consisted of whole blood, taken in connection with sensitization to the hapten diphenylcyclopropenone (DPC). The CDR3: CASSVGARPGELFF. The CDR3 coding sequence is TGTGCCAGCAGTGTAGGGGCCAGGCCCGGGGAGCTGTTTTTT. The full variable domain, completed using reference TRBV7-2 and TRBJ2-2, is GAGVSQSPSNKVTEKGKDVELRCDPISGHTALYWYRQSLGQGLEFLIYFQGNSAPDKSGLPSDRFSAERTGGSVSTLTIQRTQQEDSAVYLCASSVGARPGELFFGEGSRLTVL.